Listed below are T cell receptor beta chains from one sample, sequenced in a study of T-cell reconstitution after alpha-beta-depleted transplantation in children. TCRdb passed the PCR reads through MiXCR, listing each CDR3 protein once. Found here are about 690,000 distinct CDR3 sequences, around a sixth of them singletons; the top ten hold under 1.2%. The material was PBMCs from the stem cell graft donor, obtained from the stem cell graft. These receptors originate from a human donor who donated a stem cell graft to a child with acute myeloid leukemia. Both conserved end residues are part of each CDR3. A D gene is named only where the DNA matches it firmly. Only part of the rows carry a size: once, few, many, or a class if the clone is expanded.

V	J	size	D	DNA	CDR3
TRBV5-1	TRBJ2-5	.	.	TGCGCCAGCAGCTCCTTACAGGGAACCGGCGCGGCCCAGTACTTC	CASSSLQGTGAAQYF
TRBV29-1	TRBJ1-1	.	TRBD1	TGCAGCGTCGTCCGGACAGGGGGCGGGAACACTGAAGCTTTCTTT	CSVVRTGGGNTEAFF
TRBV29-1	TRBJ2-1	many	.	TGCAGCGCTAGCCCTATTGCTTACAATGAGCAGTTCTTC	CSASPIAYNEQFF
TRBV12-3/TRBV12-4	TRBJ1-1	.	.	TGTGCCAGCAGTGCCCCGGCCTCAGCCACGAGGGAAGCTTTCTTT	CASSAPASATREAFF
TRBV7-2	TRBJ2-1	many	TRBD2	TGTGCCAGCGTACTAGCGGGGGCGTACAATGAGCAGTTCTTC	CASVLAGAYNEQFF
TRBV9	TRBJ2-5	.	.	TGTGCCAGCAGCGTTTCCGTGCAAGCCCGACAAGAGACCCAGTACTTC	CASSVSVQARQETQYF
TRBV9	TRBJ2-7	many	TRBD2	TGTGCCAGCAGCGCCCTAGCGGGGGGCCACGAGCAGTACTTC	CASSALAGGHEQYF
TRBV19	TRBJ1-1	.	.	TGTGCCAGTAGCGACGAGGGCTCTGAAGCTTTCTTT	CASSDEGSEAFF
TRBV12-3/TRBV12-4	TRBJ2-5	many	.	TGTGCCAGCAGGCGGACACCTGGAAGAGAGACCCAGTACTTC	CASRRTPGRETQYF
TRBV15	TRBJ2-1	many	.	TGTGCCACCAGCAGAGATCGGGGCGGAGGTGAGCAGTTCTTC	CATSRDRGGGEQFF